A selection of T cell receptor beta chains follows, all from one sample in a study of Ad26.COV2.S vaccination and SARS-CoV-2 variants. The table came from immunoSEQ multiplex PCR; TCRdb's copy has only in-frame clones and leaves some out. The sample has approximately 400,000 clones; 80% to 90% are singletons. The source was peripheral blood, collected in a trial of Ad26.COV2.S vaccine versus placebo. These receptors originate from a person aged 18-65 years who received the Ad26.COV2.S COVID-19 vaccine or a placebo. Both conserved end residues are part of each CDR3. Each record gives: V gene, CDR3 length, clone size, J gene, D gene, CDR3 DNA, CDR3 protein. D genes are given only for firm matches. Clone size is shown for a subset of rows, as once, few, many or a class of expanded clone.

TRBV7-8	14	NA	TRBJ1-6	NA	TGTGCCAGCAGCTTACGGTGGCCTAATTCACCCCTCCACTTT	CASSLRWPNSPLHF
TRBV29-1	13	NA	TRBJ2-3	NA	TGCAGCGTTTTGGGCGGAGAGGTTGATACGCAGTATTTT	CSVLGGEVDTQYF
TRBV23-1	15	NA	TRBJ2-7	NA	TGCGCCAGCAGTCAATCGTCCCCAACGGGCTACGAGCAGTACTTC	CASSQSSPTGYEQYF
TRBV11-2	12	NA	TRBJ2-1	NA	TGTGCCAGCAGCCTATCCGGGAATGAGCAGTTCTTC	CASSLSGNEQFF
TRBV6-2/TRBV6-3	15	NA	TRBJ1-5	NA	TGTGCCAGCAGTATGAGGGGAACGGGCAATCAGCCCCAGCATTTT	CASSMRGTGNQPQHF
TRBV7-9	14	NA	TRBJ1-2	NA	TGTGCCAGCAGCTTGTCCGGGGGGATCCCTGGCTACACCTTC	CASSLSGGIPGYTF
TRBV6-1	12	NA	TRBJ2-3	NA	TGTGCCAGCAGTGAACAAGGAGAAACGCAGTATTTT	CASSEQGETQYF
TRBV30	13	NA	TRBJ2-1	NA	TGTGCCTGGGTGGCGGGCTCCTACAATGAGCAGTTCTTC	CAWVAGSYNEQFF
TRBV5-6	13	once	TRBJ1-1	NA	TGTGCCAGCATGAGGATCACGAACACTGAAGCTTTCTTT	CASMRITNTEAFF
TRBV7-2	14	NA	TRBJ2-3	NA	TGTGCCAGCAGCGGCGTCTGGGGCACAGATACGCAGTATTTT	CASSGVWGTDTQYF
TRBV6-2/TRBV6-3	15	NA	TRBJ2-7	NA	TGTGCCAGCAGTTACGTGGGTTACGACCGGGACGAGCAGTACTTC	CASSYVGYDRDEQYF
TRBV4-3	13	once	TRBJ2-3	NA	TGCGCCAGCAGCTCGGACAACACAGATACGCAGTATTTT	CASSSDNTDTQYF
TRBV3-1/TRBV3-2	15	NA	TRBJ2-3	NA	TGTGCCAGCAGCCAAACTAGCAGCCACACAGATACGCAGTATTTT	CASSQTSSHTDTQYF
TRBV11-2	13	NA	TRBJ2-7	NA	TGTGCCAGCAGCGGCCAGACCACAAACGAGCAGTACTTC	CASSGQTTNEQYF
TRBV10-3	14	NA	TRBJ2-5	NA	TGTGCCATCAGCGGGGGTGGTGTCCAAGAGACCCAGTACTTC	CAISGGGVQETQYF
TRBV5-1	14	few	TRBJ1-3	NA	TGCGCCAGCAGTCACGGTTCTTCTGGAAACACCATATATTTT	CASSHGSSGNTIYF
TRBV27	9	NA	TRBJ1-1	NA	TGTGCCAGCAGTCCCTCGGCTTTCTTT	CASSPSAFF
TRBV7-8	15	NA	TRBJ2-7	TRBD1	TGTGCCAGCAGCTTAGGTTGGACAGGGTTCGACGAGCAGTACTTC	CASSLGWTGFDEQYF
TRBV29-1	14	NA	TRBJ2-7	TRBD1	TGCAGCGTTGAAGATCGAGGGACAGGCTTTAATCAGTACTTC	CSVEDRGTGFNQYF